Each of the 8 T cell receptor beta chains below was sequenced from the same sample in a study of cytomegalovirus exposure and HLA in healthy donors. Researchers ran the PCR with 60 Vbeta and 13 Jbeta primers. The method was immunoSEQ multiplex PCR; TCRdb's version includes in-frame clones alone and lacks a portion of them. The sample table sets out roughly 90,000 clones. Sequenced material: PBMCs. These receptors were collected from a man in his fifties in good health and CMV-seropositive.

The CDR3 DNA is TGTGCCAGCAGCTTTGGGCGGGACCGAGAGACCCAGTACTTC. It specifies CASSFGRDRETQYF. The V and J genes are TRBV7-2 and TRBJ2-5; a possible D gene is TRBD2 (6 bases). The germline gives CDR1 SGHTA, CDR2 FQGNSA. This CDR3 region has 14 residues. Trimming removed 3 bases at V and 4 bases at J, with 12 bases between.

The chain has TRBV9 and TRBJ2-7, with 7 positions matching TRBD1. Unmatched junction bases numbered 11, after V lost 5 bases and J lost 6 bases. Germline V gene sequence: CDR1 SGDLS, CDR2 YYNGEE. The CDR3 is 14 amino acids. DNA of the CDR3: TGTGCCAGCAGTGTTGGGACAGCCACGGCCGAGCAGTACTTC. This codes for CASSVGTATAEQYF.

The chain is built from TRBV9 and TRBJ1-2, with a possible D match to TRBD1 (6 bases). Germline CDR1 reads SGDLS; CDR2 reads YYNGEE. The CDR3 has 13 residues. Trimming removed 3 bases at V and 5 bases at J, with 11 bases between. CDR3 region: CASSGIGGYGYTF. For the CDR3, the DNA is TGTGCCAGCAGCGGGATAGGGGGTTATGGCTACACCTTC.

This chain connects TRBV18 to TRBJ2-2; D unclear. The V gene's germline CDR1 is KGHSH and CDR2 LQKENI. The CDR3 has 14 amino acids. Trimming left V 2 bases short and J 0 bases short, with 4 bases between. CDR3 DNA: TGTGCCAGCTCACCAGAGTCGAACACCGGGGAGCTGTTTTTT. It specifies CASSPESNTGELFF.

V and J are TRBV7-9 and TRBJ2-3; TRBD2 aligns across 8 bases. CDR1 SEHNR and CDR2 FQNEAQ come from the germline V gene (reference sequence). This CDR3 comprises 16 residues. J gave up 0 bases and V 6 bases, and 8 bases lay outside the gene matches. The CDR3 region is CASSTGSGGSTDTQYF. The CDR3 nucleotides read TGTGCCAGCAGTACTGGGAGCGGGGGAAGCACAGATACGCAGTATTTT.

The chain is built from TRBV5-1 and TRBJ2-3; the D gene is possibly TRBD2 (6 bases). Germline assignment: CDR1 SGHRS and CDR2 YFSETQ. The V end was cut by 0 bases, the J end by 0 bases, with 8 bases between. This CDR3 region has 15 residues. CDR3 protein: CASSLGGVSTDTQYF. In DNA, the CDR3 is TGCGCCAGCAGCTTGGGGGGGGTCAGCACAGATACGCAGTATTTT.

This chain links TRBV7-2 with TRBJ2-7; 9 bases are a match to TRBD2. The CDR3 length is 16 residues. With V trimmed by 3 bases and J by 0 bases, 6 bases remained unmatched. The germline CDR1 and CDR2 sequences are SGHTA and FQGNSA. In nucleotides, the CDR3 is TGTGCCAGCAGCTTTACTAGCGGGCCAAGCTCCTACGAGCAGTACTTC. Its protein is CASSFTSGPSSYEQYF.

The genes are TRBV5-5 and TRBJ2-7; a weak D match, TRBD2 (6 bases). CDR3 length: 13 amino acids. The ends were cut back, 6 bases at V and 3 bases at J, with 13 bases in the middle. Germline loops: CDR1 SGHKS, CDR2 YYEKEE (reference sequence). CDR3 sequence reads: CASTQVEGYEQYV. CDR3 coding DNA: TGTGCCAGCACCCAGGTGGAGGGCTACGAGCAGTACGTC.